The 9 T cell receptor beta chains given below trace back to one sample, sequenced in a study of T cells in Graves' hyperthyroidism and ophthalmopathy. The investigators amplified TCR beta CDR3 regions from RNA transcripts. HTBI primers were used for first-round RT-PCR of the TCR CDR3. TCRdb re-analysed the multiplex PCR reads in MiXCR, keeping a single row per CDR3 protein. The sample lists roughly 330,000 distinct CDR3 sequences, approximately 15% occurring once. Sample: blood. These receptors were taken from a man in his thirties or forties with Graves' hyperthyroidism.

The table lists this clonotype with a few counts. Given a much more abundant clone one base away, this may be a read error. V is TRBV28 and J is TRBJ2-1, with 10 bases aligning to TRBD2. This CDR3 is 15 amino acids long. Germline-derived CDR1 and CDR2 are MDHEN and SYDVKM. Trimming removed 6 bases from V and 9 bases from J; junction bases left unmatched: 11. This chain's CDR3 is CASRSSGRGWSEQFF. DNA of the CDR3: TGTGCCAGCAGGTCTAGCGGGAGAGGGTGGAGTGAGCAGTTCTTC.

This rearrangement joins TRBV19 to TRBJ2-7, with D tentatively TRBD2 (6 bases). The V gene lost 5 bases and the J gene lost 3 bases, with 14 bases spanning the gap. The germline CDR1 and CDR2 sequences are LNHDA and SQIVND (reference sequence). This CDR3 is built from 14 residues. CDR3 region: CASSATGLIYEQYF. The CDR3, as DNA: TGTGCCAGTAGTGCAACGGGACTCATCTACGAGCAGTACTTC.

This clonotype was seen ten or more times. V gene TRBV3-1 combines with J gene TRBJ2-7, with D unresolved. Between the trimmed V and J ends, which lost 2 bases and 4 bases, there was a span of 3 bases. Germline lookup yields CDR1 LGHDT and CDR2 YNNKEL (reference sequence). The CDR3 has 11 residues. This chain's CDR3 is CASSQLYEQYF. The CDR3 bases are TGTGCCAGCAGCCAACTTTACGAGCAGTACTTC.

The chain joins TRBV4-1 to TRBJ2-7; 8 bases are a match to TRBD2. The CDR3 sequence is 15 residues long. V was clipped by 3 bases and J by 2 bases; unmatched bases: 6. Germline V gene sequence: CDR1 MGHRA, CDR2 YSYEKL. The CDR3 sequence: CASSQPGLGAYEQYF. For the CDR3, the DNA is TGCGCCAGCAGCCAGCCGGGACTAGGTGCCTACGAGCAGTACTTC.

The chain employs TRBV12-3 or TRBV12-4 and TRBJ2-1; D is uncertain. There are 20 residues in the CDR3. The V end lost 4 bases, the J end lost 0 bases, and 25 bases lay between the germline ends. The chain's CDR3 is CASSSGRALALTLSYNEQFF. The CDR3 coding sequence is TGTGCCAGCAGTTCCGGGCGCGCGCTCGCCCTTACTCTCTCCTACAATGAGCAGTTCTTC.

This clonotype was counted at least ten times. The rearrangement joins TRBV6-2 or TRBV6-3 to TRBJ2-6, with TRBD1 identical over 11 bases. CDR1 and CDR2 from the germline V gene are MNHEY and SVGEGT. V lost 6 bases to trimming and J lost 4 bases; unmatched junction nucleotides: 5. CDR3 length: 16 amino acids. This CDR3 reads CASRRDRGSGANVLTF. The CDR3 nucleotides read TGTGCCAGCAGAAGGGACAGGGGGTCGGGGGCCAACGTCCTGACTTTC.

This clonotype has a handful of counts. The J gene is TRBJ1-5, the V gene TRBV29-1; D is uncertain. The CDR3 loop spans 12 amino acids. Per the germline V gene, CDR1 is SQVTM and CDR2 is ANQGSEA. V was shortened by 5 bases and J by 4 bases, with 9 bases between the two germline ends. DNA for the CDR3: TGCAGCGTTAGGACGGAAAATCAGCCCCAGCATTTT. Protein: CSVRTENQPQHF.

This clonotype was counted many times. The CDR3 sequence is CASSPAPPGQGTDTQYF. The CDR3 coding sequence is TGTGCCAGCAGCCCCGCCCCTCCTGGACAGGGCACAGATACGCAGTATTTT. The chain has TRBV7-3 and TRBJ2-3, with 7 bases that match TRBD1. This CDR3 comprises 17 residues. Germline CDR1 SGHTA, CDR2 FQGTGA. V gave up 5 bases and J gave up 1 base; unmatched junction bases: 12.

This clonotype has at least ten counts. The chain links TRBV29-1 to TRBJ1-2; TRBD1 might be the D (5 bases). The CDR3 extends over 15 amino acids. Per germline, CDR1 SQVTM and CDR2 ANQGSEA. The V end lost 5 bases, the J end lost 0 bases, and 16 bases lay between the germline ends. For the CDR3, the DNA is TGCAGCGTTCCAATCCCCGGGACGGCTAACTATGGCTACACCTTC. Residues: CSVPIPGTANYGYTF.